This TCR beta chain was captured by sequencing in a study of cytomegalovirus exposure and HLA in healthy donors. Study findings and constraints: In an earlier analysis, in 587 donors, most V segments appeared productive either ~90% or ~30% of the time.

In this sample, this clone turned up a few times. The antigen is not known. V lost 8 bases and J lost 4; bases outside the gene matches: 16. Germline-derived CDR1 and CDR2 are SNHLY and FYNNEI. CDR3 length equals 16 residues. Primers for the PCR totalled 60 Vbeta and 13 Jbeta. The protocol was immunoSEQ multiplex PCR, while the TCRdb copy is restricted to in-frame clones and leaves out a portion. The sample has about 150,000 clones, approximately 85% seen once; the top ten hold around 2%. Sequenced input: PBMCs. The rearrangement links TRBV2 to TRBJ2-7; 8 nucleotides line up with TRBD1. The TCR sequence derives from a woman younger than 30 in good health and CMV-seronegative. CDR3 in DNA: TGTGCCAGCGGAGTGGCAGGGGGCGCAAATTGGTACGAGCAGTACTTC. This sequence encodes CASGVAGGANWYEQYF.